The 20 T cell receptor beta chains reported below all come from one sample, sequenced in a study of T-cell memory formation after mild COVID-19. Using its own MiXCR run on the 5' RACE reads, TCRdb lists one record per CDR3 protein. The sample has tens of thousands of distinct CDR3 sequences, over 15% seen once. The source material was PBMCs or a T cell subset sorted from them (not recorded which). These TCRs come from an adult woman who had mild COVID-19 (a few samples of this study predate the infection). Cell type and time point are not known.

This clonotype has only a few counts. V is TRBV5-1 and J is TRBJ2-5; a possible D gene is TRBD2 (5 bases). CDR1 and CDR2 from the germline V gene are SGHRS and YFSETQ. With 0 bases removed from V and 2 bases from J, the gap between germline ends came to 11 bases. This CDR3 contains 15 residues. Here the CDR3 DNA reads TGCGCCAGCAGCTTGGCAGGAGCGGCACAAGAGACCCAGTACTTC. It specifies CASSLAGAAQETQYF.

The chain is built from TRBV7-2 and TRBJ2-6, with 9 bases lining up with TRBD1. The CDR3 loop spans 16 amino acids. Germline lookup yields CDR1 SGHTA and CDR2 FQGNSA. J was trimmed by 10 bases and V by 5 bases; bases with no gene match: 12. CDR3 protein: CASSPPAGTGLNVLTF. The DNA for the CDR3 is TGTGCCAGCAGCCCACCAGCCGGGACAGGGTTAAACGTCCTGACTTTC.

The chain employs TRBV4-1 and TRBJ2-5, with 14 bases identical to TRBD2. The CDR3 extends over 17 amino acids. V dropped 3 bases and J dropped 2; count of bases not matched to a gene: 5. Germline-derived CDR1 and CDR2 are MGHRA and YSYEKL. Here the CDR3 DNA reads TGCGCCAGCAGCCAGAGGGGACTAGCGGGGGTTCAAGAGACCCAGTACTTC. Protein product: CASSQRGLAGVQETQYF.

The J gene is TRBJ2-3, the V gene TRBV11-2; possible D gene TRBD1, 6 bases. Germline CDR1 is SGHAT and CDR2 is FQNNGV. Trimming cost V 3 bases and J 7 bases, with 26 bases left between them. This CDR3 has 18 residues. The CDR3 reads CASSFLPTDRRTSNTQYF. The DNA for the CDR3 is TGTGCCAGCAGCTTCCTACCCACAGACAGGCGGACGAGTAATACGCAGTATTTT. Full variable domain (missing parts from reference TRBV11-2 and TRBJ2-3): EAGVAQSPRYKIIEKRQSVAFWCNPISGHATLYWYQQILGQGPKLLIQFQNNGVVDDSQLPKDRFSAERLKGVDSTLKIQPAKLEDSAVYLCASSFLPTDRRTSNTQYFGPGTRLTVL.

The V call is TRBV5-1, the J call TRBJ2-5; D unclear. CDR1 and CDR2 from the germline V gene are SGHRS and YFSETQ. This CDR3 contains 13 residues. Trimming pared 1 base from V and 7 bases from J, leaving 11 bases between. The CDR3 spells CASSLNGWGTQYF. The DNA for the CDR3 is TGCGCCAGCAGCTTGAATGGGTGGGGGACCCAGTACTTC.

In DNA form, the CDR3 reads TGCAGCGTTGAAGATGGGAGACAGGGGGCTAACTATGGCTACACCTTC. Its protein is CSVEDGRQGANYGYTF. The chain is built from TRBV29-1 and TRBJ1-2, with 9 positions matching TRBD1. This CDR3 contains 16 residues. CDR1 and CDR2 from the germline V gene are SQVTM and ANQGSEA. J lost 0 bases, V lost 0 bases, and 5 bases had no gene match. The full variable domain, its missing parts supplied by reference TRBV29-1 and TRBJ1-2, is SAVISQKPSRDICQRGTSLTIQCQVDSQVTMMFWYRQQPGQSLTLIATANQGSEATYESGFVIDKFPISRPNLTFSTLTVSNMSPEDSSIYLCSVEDGRQGANYGYTFGSGTRLTVV.

This clonotype came up once. This rearrangement joins TRBV9 to TRBJ1-5; D perhaps matches TRBD1 (5 bases). V lost 4 bases, J lost 4 bases, and 15 bases lay in between. CDR1 and CDR2 from the germline V gene are SGDLS and YYNGEE. The CDR3 contains 15 residues. CDR3 nucleotide sequence: TGTGCCAGCAGCTCCTCCGGGACGGTGAATCAGCCCCAGCATTTT. This encodes CASSSSGTVNQPQHF. The variable domain in full, with the rest retrieved from reference TRBV9 and TRBJ1-5, is DSGVTQTPKHLITATGQRVTLRCSPRSGDLSVYWYQQSLDQGLQFLIQYYNGEERAKGNILERFSAQQFPDLHSELNLSSLELGDSALYFCASSSSGTVNQPQHFGDGTRLSIL.

The rearrangement uses TRBV6-5 and TRBJ1-1; no clear D. The CDR3 runs 12 residues. In germline, CDR1 is MNHEY, CDR2 SVGAGI. V dropped 7 bases and J dropped 7 bases, with 13 bases sitting between them. The DNA for the CDR3 is TGTGCCAGCACCGGGCCGACGGGTGAAGCTTTCTTT. Translated: CASTGPTGEAFF.

The gene calls are TRBV7-3 and TRBJ1-2; no reliable D call. The V gene lost 5 bases and the J gene lost 7 bases, with 20 bases spanning the gap. The CDR3 has 15 amino acids. CDR1 and CDR2 from the germline V gene are SGHTA and FQGTGA. The CDR3 sequence is CASSPGGPGGRGYTF. The DNA for the CDR3 is TGTGCCAGCAGCCCAGGTGGTCCGGGTGGTCGTGGCTACACCTTC.

The chain links TRBV29-1 to TRBJ2-7; D is uncertain. CDR3 length equals 11 residues. From germline, CDR1 is SQVTM and CDR2 ANQGSEA. Trimming stripped 4 bases from V and 0 bases from J, with 4 bases between. CDR3 bases: TGCAGCGTTGTGATCTCCTACGAGCAGTACTTC. Protein: CSVVISYEQYF.

This clonotype occurred a few times. The chain carries TRBV29-1 and TRBJ2-7; 8 bases are shared with TRBD1. V was clipped by 3 bases and J by 2 bases; unmatched bases: 0. This CDR3 spans 12 amino acids. Germline V gene lookup returns CDR1 SQVTM and CDR2 ANQGSEA. CDR3 in DNA: TGCAGCGTTGAGACAGGGGCCTACGAGCAGTACTTC. Its protein product is CSVETGAYEQYF.

The genes are TRBV29-1 and TRBJ2-7; D may be TRBD1 (6 bases). In germline, CDR1 is SQVTM, CDR2 ANQGSEA. This CDR3 is 14 amino acids long. V lost 3 bases and J 6 bases, leaving 18 bases between the germline ends. CDR3 loop: CSVEDSQFSSEQYF. CDR3 nucleotides: TGCAGCGTTGAGGACAGCCAGTTCTCGAGCGAGCAGTACTTC.

This chain connects TRBV7-6 to TRBJ2-6; no clear D gene. This CDR3 has 18 amino acids. V lost 6 bases and J lost 0, with 18 bases in between. CDR1 SGHVS and CDR2 FNYEAQ come from the germline V gene. Here the CDR3 reads CASSLTPLLGSGANVLTF. The CDR3 coding sequence is TGTGCCAGCAGTTTAACCCCTCTGTTAGGCTCTGGGGCCAACGTCCTGACTTTC.

This clonotype was seen more than once but under ten times. The chain couples TRBV7-8 to TRBJ2-5; tentative D call: TRBD1 (6 bases). Looked up from germline, CDR1 is SGHVS and CDR2 is FQNEAQ. V lost 5 bases to trimming and J lost 2 bases, with 15 bases between them. CDR3 length: 15 amino acids. CDR3 region: CASSHLTQGQETQYF. In DNA, the CDR3 is TGTGCCAGCAGCCACCTAACACAGGGACAAGAGACCCAGTACTTC.

Many counts were recorded for this clonotype. The rearrangement links TRBV5-1 to TRBJ2-3; 8 bases map to TRBD2. V shed 0 bases, J shed 0 bases, and the junction held 6 bases outside the gene matches. The CDR3 covers 17 residues. Germline CDR1 reads SGHRS; CDR2 reads YFSETQ. CDR3 bases: TGCGCCAGCAGCTTGGGCCAGCGGGAGTCTAGCACAGATACGCAGTATTTT. It specifies CASSLGQRESSTDTQYF.

The rearrangement uses TRBV5-1 and TRBJ1-1; 10 nucleotides agree with TRBD1. The germline CDR1 and CDR2 sequences are SGHRS and YFSETQ. Trimming cost V 6 bases and J 6 bases; bases outside gene matches: 20. The CDR3 runs to 18 residues. CDR3 amino acids: CASTLGSAGTGVRAEAFF. The CDR3 DNA sequence: TGCGCCAGCACCTTAGGGTCCGCCGGGACAGGGGTACGCGCTGAAGCTTTCTTT.

The chain combines TRBV12-3 or TRBV12-4 with TRBJ1-2; 7 bases are a match to TRBD1. The junction had 8 bases not matched to a gene; V was cut back by 4 bases and J by 6 bases. The CDR3 sequence is 14 residues long. In nucleotides, the CDR3 is TGTGCCAGCAGTTCCCCCGGGACAGCGGATGGCTACACCTTC. Its translation is CASSSPGTADGYTF.

This clonotype was seen a few times. The chain carries TRBV5-6 and TRBJ2-7; 9 nucleotides line up with TRBD2. The CDR3 contains 14 residues. Germline lookup yields CDR1 SGHDT and CDR2 YYEEEE. Trimming took 4 bases from V and 6 from J; bases not matched to a gene: 8. This CDR3 is CASSPVAAGGEQYF. The CDR3 bases are TGTGCCAGCAGCCCCGTAGCAGCGGGGGGCGAGCAGTACTTC. The whole variable domain, remainder taken from reference TRBV5-6 and TRBJ2-7, is DAGVTQSPTHLIKTRGQQVTLRCSPKSGHDTVSWYQQALGQGPQFIFQYYEEEERQRGNFPDRFSGHQFPNYSSELNVNALLLGDSALYLCASSPVAAGGEQYFGPGTRLTVT.

The sample holds a few counts of this clonotype. The CDR3 sequence: CASSAETGGGATEAFF. The CDR3, as DNA: TGCGCCAGCAGCGCCGAGACAGGGGGCGGTGCCACTGAAGCTTTCTTT. The J gene is TRBJ1-1, the V gene TRBV5-1, with 10 bases identical to TRBD1. In germline, CDR1 is SGHRS, CDR2 YFSETQ. Trimming took 4 bases from V and 4 from J; bases not matched to a gene: 10. The CDR3 is 16 amino acids.

The V gene is TRBV27, the J gene TRBJ1-1; D is uncertain. The V gene lost 5 bases and the J gene lost 1 base, with 17 bases spanning the gap. The germline CDR1 and CDR2 sequences are MNHEY and SMNVEV (reference sequence). CDR3 length equals 16 residues. The CDR3 region is CASSPQPGRANTEAFF. The DNA for the CDR3 is TGTGCCAGCAGTCCGCAACCGGGTAGGGCGAACACTGAAGCTTTCTTT.